This T cell receptor beta chain appears in the sequencing data of a study of PD-1 blockade in classical Hodgkin lymphoma. Points from the study as a whole: Causes of the repertoire differences remain undefined, possibly disease activity or prior therapy. At baseline, newly diagnosed patients reportedly showed less TCR diversity than healthy donors.

The time point here: newly diagnosed, previously untreated cHL patient sample. It was PBMCs in newly diagnosed, untreated classical Hodgkin lymphoma that served as comparison. This clone was observed a single time. Its cognate antigen is unknown. The method was immunoSEQ multiplex PCR; TCRdb's version includes in-frame clones alone and lacks a portion of them. Of over 15,000 clones detected, roughly 90% appear once; the ten largest clones hold 3.9%. J was trimmed by 2 bases and V by 0 bases; bases with no gene match: 5. Germline CDR1 SGHRS, CDR2 YFSETQ. This CDR3 comprises 17 residues. This sequence joins TRBV5-1 and TRBJ2-3; TRBD2 matches 11 bases. The sequence was obtained from a human donor with classical Hodgkin lymphoma. Material: peripheral blood mononuclear cells (PBMCs). CDR3 in amino acids: CASSLGGTSGFTDTQYF. The CDR3 nucleotides are TGCGCCAGCAGCTTGGGAGGGACTAGCGGATTCACAGATACGCAGTATTTT.